This T cell receptor beta chain was retrieved from a study of T cell responses to AZD1222 COVID-19 vaccine. In the study overall: Researchers grouped second doses given at about 4 or about 12 weeks into one pool. Study-wide points: The peak T cell response came first, and repertoires were sampled only after it.

V dropped 5 bases and J dropped 1 base, with 12 bases sitting between them. Germline lookup yields CDR1 SGHNT and CDR2 YENEEA. The CDR3 is 14 residues long. Clones were read by immunoSEQ multiplex PCR, and TCRdb kept only the in-frame ones, dropping some. Counted here are under 150,000 clones, less than 90% occurring once; the ten biggest clones make up less than 30%. As concerns this clone: Its antigen is not identified.

The TCR sequence derives from an adult in good health. The sequenced sample was peripheral blood, obtained on day 0 of AZD1222 vaccination. V usage is TRBV11-3 and J usage is TRBJ2-7; D may correspond to TRBD1 or TRBD2 (5 bases each). This chain's CDR3 is CASSLRGESYEQYF. CDR3 bases: TGTGCCAGCAGCCTCCGGGGCGAATCCTACGAGCAGTACTTC.